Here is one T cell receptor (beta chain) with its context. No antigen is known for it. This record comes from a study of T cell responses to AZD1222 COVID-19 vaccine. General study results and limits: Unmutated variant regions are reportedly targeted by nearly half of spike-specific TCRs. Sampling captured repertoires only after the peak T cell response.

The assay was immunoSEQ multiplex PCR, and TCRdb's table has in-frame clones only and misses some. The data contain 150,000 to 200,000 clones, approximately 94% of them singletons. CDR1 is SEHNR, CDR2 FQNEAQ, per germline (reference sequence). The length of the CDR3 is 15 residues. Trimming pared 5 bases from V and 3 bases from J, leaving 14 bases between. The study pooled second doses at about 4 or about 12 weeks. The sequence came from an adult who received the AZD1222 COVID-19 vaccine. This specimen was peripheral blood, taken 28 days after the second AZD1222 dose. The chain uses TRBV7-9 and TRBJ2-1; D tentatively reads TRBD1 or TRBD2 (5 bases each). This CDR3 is CASSPGPSYYNEQFF. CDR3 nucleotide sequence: TGTGCCAGCAGCCCGGGACCGAGCTACTACAATGAGCAGTTCTTC.